The clone carrying this T cell receptor (beta chain) has a handful of counts. Its matching antigen is unknown. The data were taken from a study of blood T cells in healthy people across ages. The second PCR ran roughly 7 to 12 cycles with a sample-barcoded 5' primer and J-beta primers. In TCRdb, the 5' RACE reads were re-called with MiXCR into one record per CDR3 protein. The sample shows roughly 790,000 distinct CDR3 sequences, roughly two fifths of them seen only once. Study-wide results and limits: No one knew whether donors had CMV, which possibly confounded expanded clonotype changes.

The CDR3 contains 16 residues. Trimming removed 3 bases from V and 2 bases from J; junction bases left unmatched: 7. The germline V gene encodes CDR1 LNHNV and CDR2 YYDKDF (reference sequence). V and J are TRBV15 and TRBJ2-1; 7 bases fit TRBD2. The receptor comes from a woman between 55 and 75 years old in good health. Input material: blood. The CDR3 DNA sequence: TGTGCCACCAGCAGGGAGGGCGGGGGTCCCTACAATGAGCAGTTCTTC. Its translation is CATSREGGGPYNEQFF.